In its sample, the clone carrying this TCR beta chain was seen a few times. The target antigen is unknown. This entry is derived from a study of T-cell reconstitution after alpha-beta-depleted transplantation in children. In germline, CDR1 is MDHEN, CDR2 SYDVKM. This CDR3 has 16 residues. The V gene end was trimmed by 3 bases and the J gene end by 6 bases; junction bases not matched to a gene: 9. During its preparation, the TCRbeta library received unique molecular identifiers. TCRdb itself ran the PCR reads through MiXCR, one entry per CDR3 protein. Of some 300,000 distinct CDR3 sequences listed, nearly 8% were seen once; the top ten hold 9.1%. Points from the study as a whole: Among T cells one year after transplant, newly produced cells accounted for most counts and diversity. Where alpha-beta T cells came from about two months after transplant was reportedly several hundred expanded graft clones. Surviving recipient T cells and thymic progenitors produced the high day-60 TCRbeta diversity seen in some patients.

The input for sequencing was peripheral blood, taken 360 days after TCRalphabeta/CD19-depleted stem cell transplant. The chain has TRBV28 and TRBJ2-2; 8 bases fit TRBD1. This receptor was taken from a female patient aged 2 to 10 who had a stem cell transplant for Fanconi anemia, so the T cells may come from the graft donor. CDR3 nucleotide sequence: TGTGCCAGCAGTTTTGAACCAGGGGGCGCATCCGGGGAGCTGTTTTTT. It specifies CASSFEPGGASGELFF. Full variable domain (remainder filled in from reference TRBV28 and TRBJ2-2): DVKVTQSSRYLVKRTGEKVFLECVQDMDHENMFWYRQDPGLGLRLIYFSYDVKMKEKGDIPEGYSVSREKKERFSLILESASTNQTSMYLCASSFEPGGASGELFFGEGSRLTVL.